This is a list of T cell receptor beta chains from one sample in a study of T cell repertoires in cytomegalovirus infection. The antigens for these receptors are not known. TCRdb passed the reads through MiXCR, listing each CDR3 protein once. The table has under 500,000 distinct CDR3 sequences, approximately 40% seen once. Sample: cultured PBMCs, taken from culture after CMV antigen stimulation. The receptors were gathered from a human donor in good health (CMV status not recorded). Some clones in this sample may be carry-over from other donors' samples. Both conserved end residues are part of each CDR3. A D gene is named only where the DNA matches it firmly. Clone size is not always given. Where it is, it says once, few, many or a class for expanded clones.

V gene	clone size	J gene	D gene	CDR3 DNA	CDR3 protein
TRBV28	many	TRBJ1-3	NA	TGTGCCAGCAGTCTTTCTGGAAACACCATATATTTT	CASSLSGNTIYF
TRBV7-8	few	TRBJ1-1	NA	TGTGCCAGCAGCTTAGAGCAGGCGGACACTGAAGCTTTCTTT	CASSLEQADTEAFF
TRBV11-3	few	TRBJ2-7	NA	TGTGCCAGCAGCTTAGGGGACCGGGACCGCATCTACGAGCAGTACTTC	CASSLGDRDRIYEQYF
TRBV5-5	NA	TRBJ2-7	NA	TGTGCCAGCAGCTTGGCCTTCCACGAGCAGTACTTC	CASSLAFHEQYF
TRBV28	NA	TRBJ1-6	TRBD1	TGTGCCAGCAGTTCCCCGGGACAGCTATATTCACCCCTCCACTTT	CASSSPGQLYSPLHF
TRBV12-3/TRBV12-4	NA	TRBJ1-5	NA	TGTGCCAGCAGCCAGTTCCCCGGGTCCCAGCATTTT	CASSQFPGSQHF
TRBV19	NA	TRBJ1-6	TRBD1	TGTGCCAGTAGTCCCCGACAGGGAAGGAATTCACCCCTCCACTTT	CASSPRQGRNSPLHF
TRBV6-1	NA	TRBJ2-2	TRBD2	TGTGCCAGCAGTTACGGGGGAGGGGATAGGGCCGGGGAGCTGTTTTTT	CASSYGGGDRAGELFF
TRBV6-2/TRBV6-3	few	TRBJ2-1	NA	TGTGCCAGCAGTTACATCAATGAGCAGTTCTTC	CASSYINEQFF
TRBV7-2	many	TRBJ2-5	NA	TGTGCCAGCAGCTTATCACCAGGACGTCTCCGAGAGACCCAGTACTTC	CASSLSPGRLRETQYF
TRBV7-6	NA	TRBJ2-1	NA	TGTGCCAGCAGCTTGCAGGGGATGGGTGAGCAGTTCTTC	CASSLQGMGEQFF
TRBV27	NA	TRBJ1-6	TRBD1	TGTGCCAGCCGATGGGGTATGGGACAGTCCGGTTCACCCCTCCACTTT	CASRWGMGQSGSPLHF
TRBV7-6	NA	TRBJ2-3	TRBD2	TGTGCCAGCAGCACCAGCGGGGGGGCCGATACGCAGTATTTT	CASSTSGGADTQYF
TRBV5-1	few	TRBJ2-3	NA	TGCGCCAGCAGTTTCTCCCGGGACGGACACACAGATACGCAGTATTTT	CASSFSRDGHTDTQYF
TRBV7-2	many	TRBJ2-5	NA	TGTGCCAGCAGAACCTCCGGGGAGACCCAGTACTTC	CASRTSGETQYF
TRBV2	NA	TRBJ1-2	NA	TGTGCCAGCAGACAGGGTTTTGGTGGCTACACCTTC	CASRQGFGGYTF
TRBV28	NA	TRBJ1-5	TRBD1	TGTGCCAGCACTCTGGGACAGGGCAATCAGCCCCAGCATTTT	CASTLGQGNQPQHF
TRBV6-5	NA	TRBJ2-3	TRBD2	TGTGCCAGCAGCTATTACTTGGGACTAGCGGAAACCACAGATACGCAGTATTTT	CASSYYLGLAETTDTQYF
TRBV12-5	NA	TRBJ2-7	NA	TGTGCTAGTGGTCCGGGGGTGGTGGAACAGTACTTC	CASGPGVVEQYF
TRBV4-3	few	TRBJ1-2	NA	TGCGCCAGCAGCCCGGAGGGACCGGCCGGTGGGATTACTGATGGCTACACCTTC	CASSPEGPAGGITDGYTF
TRBV4-3	NA	TRBJ1-6	NA	TGCGCCAGCAGCCAAGATCGGGCGGGGTGGGATAATTCACCCCTCCACTTT	CASSQDRAGWDNSPLHF
TRBV25-1	NA	TRBJ2-5	TRBD1	TGTGCCAGCAGTGCGGTCCGGGACAGGGAGACCCAGTACTTC	CASSAVRDRETQYF
TRBV2	once	TRBJ1-6	NA	TGTGCCAGCCGATTGAGGGGGGGGCAGAATTCACCCCTCCACTTT	CASRLRGGQNSPLHF
TRBV6-1	few	TRBJ1-5	TRBD1	TGTGCCAGCAGTGAACAGCCCCGGGACAGAGTCAATCAGCCCCAGCATTTT	CASSEQPRDRVNQPQHF
TRBV11-2	NA	TRBJ1-6	TRBD1	TGTGCCAGCAGCCCTTGGACAGGGGAGGCTTCACCCCTCCACTTT	CASSPWTGEASPLHF
TRBV7-6	NA	TRBJ1-1	TRBD1	TGTGCCAGCAGCTCGATGGGACAGGGAGAAGCTTTCTTT	CASSSMGQGEAFF
TRBV20-1	NA	TRBJ2-7	TRBD2	TGCAGTGCTAGAGATCTAAGCGGGAGGAGGACCTACGAGCAGTACTTC	CSARDLSGRRTYEQYF
TRBV7-2	NA	TRBJ2-7	NA	TGTGCCAGCAGCTTATTCCACGAGCAGTACTTC	CASSLFHEQYF
TRBV6-2/TRBV6-3	few	TRBJ2-7	TRBD1	TGTGCCAGCAGCAACGCCGGGACAGGACACTACGAGCAGTACTTC	CASSNAGTGHYEQYF
TRBV9	NA	TRBJ2-7	NA	TGTGCCAGCAGCGTAGTTCCCGGACCAGTAGGAGAGCAGTACTTC	CASSVVPGPVGEQYF
TRBV6-6	NA	TRBJ1-1	NA	TGTGCCAGCAGTGCAAGGGGCACTGAAGCTTTCTTT	CASSARGTEAFF
TRBV6-1	NA	TRBJ2-7	NA	TGTGCCAGCAGTGAGGGGATTGTCTACGAGCAGTACTTC	CASSEGIVYEQYF
TRBV20-1	few	TRBJ2-7	TRBD2	TGCAGTGCTACCGGTGGCCTAGCGGGAGGGCCGTCCCACGAGCAGTACTTC	CSATGGLAGGPSHEQYF
TRBV2	NA	TRBJ2-3	NA	TGTGCCAGCTACAAACGAAAAGGGACGGGCCAGAATACGCAGTATTTT	CASYKRKGTGQNTQYF
TRBV11-3	few	TRBJ1-1	NA	TGTGCCAGCAGCTTAGGAGGGGCGACAGAAGAAGCTTTCTTT	CASSLGGATEEAFF
TRBV11-2	NA	TRBJ2-7	NA	TGTGCCAGCAGCCCGGGATGGGGGACGGTGACCTACGAGCAGTACTTC	CASSPGWGTVTYEQYF
TRBV28	NA	TRBJ1-4	NA	TGTGCCAGCAGTTTACAGGGCTATGAAAAACTGTTTTTT	CASSLQGYEKLFF
TRBV2	NA	TRBJ1-6	NA	TGTGCCAGCGACGGGCGAGGCAGGGATAATTCACCCCTCCACTTT	CASDGRGRDNSPLHF
TRBV20-1	few	TRBJ2-4	NA	TGCAGTGCCCCGGTCATAGGGGAGAACATTCAGTACTTC	CSAPVIGENIQYF
TRBV12-3/TRBV12-4	NA	TRBJ1-4	NA	TGTGCCAGCAGTTTCCCCTCGTGGGCAGCAACTAATGAAAAACTGTTTTTT	CASSFPSWAATNEKLFF
TRBV4-3	NA	TRBJ2-2	NA	TGCGCCAGCAGCCAATTGCCCGCAGGGGAGCTGTTTTTT	CASSQLPAGELFF
TRBV25-1	NA	TRBJ2-7	NA	TGTGCCAGCAGTGAACCCCTCGGCAACAGGGACCAATACGAGCAGTACTTC	CASSEPLGNRDQYEQYF
TRBV7-9	NA	TRBJ1-1	NA	TGTGCCAGCAGCTTAGTCTTTGGTTTCGAGGAGGTCCCTGAAGCTTTCTTT	CASSLVFGFEEVPEAFF
TRBV2	NA	TRBJ1-1	NA	TGTGCCAGCAGTGGGTACACTGAAGCTTTCTTT	CASSGYTEAFF
TRBV5-1	few	TRBJ2-1	TRBD1	TGCGCCAGCAGCTTGGCCACGGACAGGTATTACAATGAGCAGTTCTTC	CASSLATDRYYNEQFF
TRBV12-3/TRBV12-4	few	TRBJ2-1	TRBD1	TGTGCCAGCACCCGACAGGGGGAAACGGATGAGCAGTTCTTC	CASTRQGETDEQFF
TRBV7-9	once	TRBJ1-5	NA	TGTGCCAGCAGCGAGCTTGGGGGCAATCAGCCCCAGCGTTTT	CASSELGGNQPQRF
TRBV6-1	few	TRBJ2-3	TRBD2	TGTGCCAGCACCGACCGGTCAGCGGGGGGCACAGATACGCAGTATTTT	CASTDRSAGGTDTQYF
TRBV7-2	many	TRBJ2-5	NA	TGTGCCAGCAGCTTTCTCAGTAACCAAGAGACCCAGTACTTC	CASSFLSNQETQYF
TRBV12-3/TRBV12-4	few	TRBJ2-5	TRBD1	TGTGCCAGCAGTTTAGCGCTAACGACAGGGCGTGAGACCCAGTACTTC	CASSLALTTGRETQYF
TRBV20-1	NA	TRBJ2-2	TRBD2	TGCAGTGCTAGATCCCCTAGCGGGAGGGCCACGGGGGAGCTGTTTTTT	CSARSPSGRATGELFF
TRBV7-9	NA	TRBJ2-4	NA	TGTGCCAGCAGCTCTAGCGTCCTAGCCAAAAACATTCAGTACTTC	CASSSSVLAKNIQYF
TRBV9	NA	TRBJ2-3	NA	TGTGCCAGCAGCGTAGTAGGCTCCTTCACAGATACGCAGTATTTT	CASSVVGSFTDTQYF
TRBV7-2	few	TRBJ2-3	NA	TGTGCCAGCAGATCCCCAGGTGGGGGGATCACAGATACGCAGTATTTT	CASRSPGGGITDTQYF
TRBV7-2	few	TRBJ1-3	TRBD1	TGTGCCAGCAGCTACGCGACAGGGACTCAAGGAAACACCATATATTTT	CASSYATGTQGNTIYF
TRBV27	few	TRBJ2-7	NA	TGTGCCAGCAGTTTAGGGTGGCACCCACGCCGAGGGATTACCAAATACGAGCAGTACTTC	CASSLGWHPRRGITKYEQYF
TRBV19	few	TRBJ1-5	NA	TGTGCCAGTAGCATACAGCAGACAGAGTTGGTTTATAGCAATCAGCCCCAGCATTTT	CASSIQQTELVYSNQPQHF
TRBV28	NA	TRBJ2-7	TRBD1	TGTGCCAGCTGCAGACAGGGTGGCGAGCAGTACTTC	CASCRQGGEQYF
TRBV6-6	few	TRBJ2-3	TRBD1	TGTGCCAGCAGTACCTGGACAGGGGGCGAAGATACGCAGTATTTT	CASSTWTGGEDTQYF